This T cell receptor beta chain was retrieved from a study of neoadjuvant anti-PD-1 for oral cavity cancer. About the research overall: Patients without progression got a fourth dose around day 43. Study-level findings and limits: TCR analyses covered only a few patients per response group.

The CDR3 sequence is 17 residues long. PBMC libraries mostly used 480 ng of input genomic DNA, with six replicates per sample. Assay used: immunoSEQ multiplex PCR; TCRdb lists only in-frame clones, some missing. The sample has around 65,000 clones; roughly nine tenths are singletons. Stated time point: after neoadjuvant nivolumab, at surgical resection. This clone was detected once. Antigen specificity is unknown. The chain combines TRBV21-1 with TRBJ2-7; TRBD2, the table's D call, lacks a check against the DNA. TRBV21-1 is a recognized pseudogene. This sample comprised PBMCs, obtained after nivolumab (anti-PD-1) treatment. The sequence derives from a person aged 40-85 years with oral cavity squamous cell carcinoma. The CDR3 sequence is CASRKKVGTRSSYEQYF. The CDR3, as DNA: TGTGCCAGCAGGAAAAAGGTAGGGACTAGAAGCTCCTACGAGCAGTACTTC.